What follows are 21 T cell receptor beta chains derived from one specimen sequenced in a study of early stage breast cancer tumors. The table came from immunoSEQ multiplex PCR; TCRdb's copy has only in-frame clones and leaves some out. The sample contains roughly 30,000 clones, roughly four fifths of which appear only once. Input material: blood. The source is a person in their forties with breast cancer.

The chain couples TRBV5-4 to TRBJ2-3; 7 nucleotides line up with TRBD2. Germline-derived CDR1 and CDR2 are SGHNT and YYREEE (reference sequence). The V and J ends lost 7 bases and 0 bases, in that order; junction bases with no gene match: 5. The CDR3 runs to 14 residues. CDR3 region: CASEASGSTDTQYF. Written as DNA, the CDR3 is TGTGCCAGCGAAGCTAGCGGCAGCACAGATACGCAGTATTTT.

The chain uses TRBV19 and TRBJ2-3, with 13 bases lining up with TRBD2. This CDR3 spans 17 amino acids. The V and J ends lost 5 bases and 4 bases, in that order; junction bases with no gene match: 9. Germline loops: CDR1 LNHDA, CDR2 SQIVND (reference sequence). The CDR3 nucleotides are TGTGCCAGTAGTTTTAGGACTAGCGGGAGCGCGGCAGATACGCAGTATTTT. Its protein is CASSFRTSGSAADTQYF.

This clone was detected a few times. The chain carries TRBV7-2 and TRBJ2-2; no definite D call. The germline V gene has CDR1 SGHTA and CDR2 FQGNSA. This CDR3 spans 15 amino acids. V was shortened by 4 bases and J by 4 bases, with 13 bases between the two germline ends. The CDR3 DNA is TGTGCCAGCAGCTCGGGTCGGGCCGGCACCGGGGAGCTGTTTTTT. Translation gives CASSSGRAGTGELFF.

The chain is built from TRBV7-6 and TRBJ1-4; the match to TRBD1 covers 11 bases. V lost 2 bases to trimming and J lost 0 bases; unmatched junction nucleotides: 8. CDR1 is SGHVS and CDR2 is FNYEAQ in the germline V gene. The CDR3 spans 19 residues. CDR3 sequence: CASSLSLRDRGATNEKLFF. The CDR3, as DNA: TGTGCCAGCAGCTTAAGCCTCCGGGACAGGGGGGCAACTAATGAAAAACTGTTTTTT.

This chain links TRBV6-6 with TRBJ2-5; the match to TRBD2 covers 9 bases. This CDR3 region has 16 residues. Germline V gene lookup returns CDR1 MNHNY and CDR2 SVGAGI (reference sequence). Unmatched junction bases numbered 9, after V lost 5 bases and J lost 2 bases. The CDR3 reads CASSALAGSSQETQYF. For the CDR3, the DNA is TGTGCCAGCAGTGCGCTAGCGGGAAGCTCACAAGAGACCCAGTACTTC.

The J gene is TRBJ2-7, the V gene TRBV28; 15 bases align to TRBD2. Germline assignment: CDR1 MDHEN and CDR2 SYDVKM. V lost 6 bases to trimming and J lost 3 bases; unmatched junction nucleotides: 3. This CDR3 region has 15 residues. CDR3 protein: CASSRTSGGVYEQYF. The DNA for the CDR3 is TGTGCCAGCAGCCGGACTAGCGGGGGGGTCTACGAGCAGTACTTC.

This clone has only a few counts. The V gene is TRBV4-3, the J gene TRBJ2-7; TRBD2 matches at 7 bases. Germline V gene data show CDR1 as LGHNA and CDR2 as YSLEER. Unmatched junction bases numbered 5, after V lost 1 base and J lost 5 bases. The CDR3 has 14 residues. For the CDR3, the DNA is TGCGCCAGCAGCCAAGGGCGGGAGCTTGACGAGCAGTACTTC. It encodes CASSQGRELDEQYF.

This chain links TRBV7-7 with TRBJ2-5, with TRBD2 matching 11 bases. The V and J ends lost 4 bases and 2 bases, in that order; junction bases with no gene match: 6. CDR1 SSHAT and CDR2 FNYEAQ come from the germline V gene (reference sequence). This CDR3 is 16 amino acids long. The CDR3 sequence is CASSSIAGGPQETQYF. Here the CDR3 DNA reads TGTGCCAGCAGCTCGATAGCGGGAGGGCCACAAGAGACCCAGTACTTC.

This clone was seen a handful of times. The genes are TRBV4-3 and TRBJ1-3; a possible D gene is TRBD1 (5 bases). Trimming shortened V by 3 bases and J by 4 bases, and 13 bases separated the two germline ends. Looked up from germline, CDR1 is LGHNA and CDR2 is YSLEER. The CDR3 is 15 residues long. The CDR3 DNA reads TGCGCCAGCAGCCAGGAACCAGGGTTCGGAAACACCATATATTTT. Residues: CASSQEPGFGNTIYF.

The J gene is TRBJ1-5, the V gene TRBV30; the D is unclear. This CDR3 has 12 amino acids. In germline, CDR1 is GTSNPN, CDR2 SVGIG (reference sequence). Trimming shortened V by 3 bases and J by 11 bases, and 14 bases separated the two germline ends. CDR3 sequence: CAWSLDASSQHF. The CDR3 DNA reads TGTGCCTGGAGCCTAGACGCGTCGTCCCAGCATTTT.

The chain recombines TRBV7-9 with TRBJ1-1; D might be TRBD1 (5 bases). Germline lookup yields CDR1 SEHNR and CDR2 FQNEAQ (reference sequence). The CDR3 sequence is 14 residues long. V lost 3 bases, J lost 3 bases, and 11 bases lay in between. CDR3 residues: CASSLLGADTEAFF. In DNA form, the CDR3 reads TGTGCCAGCAGCTTGTTAGGGGCGGACACTGAAGCTTTCTTT.

V usage is TRBV6-5 and J usage is TRBJ1-1; no reliable D call. The ends were cut back, 6 bases at V and 0 bases at J, with 5 bases in the middle. The CDR3 is made up of 12 amino acids. Per germline, CDR1 MNHEY and CDR2 SVGAGI. The CDR3 DNA is TGTGCCAGCAGAAAGCTGAACACTGAAGCTTTCTTT. This translates into CASRKLNTEAFF.

The chain recombines TRBV7-9 with TRBJ1-5; perhaps TRBD1 as D (5 bases). Trimming took off 1 base at V and 10 bases at J, with 11 bases between the two ends. CDR3 length: 13 residues. Germline V CDR1 and CDR2: SEHNR, FQNEAQ (reference sequence). In nucleotides, the CDR3 is TGTGCCAGCAGCTTAGACCAAGGGGTTCCCCAGCATTTT. Protein: CASSLDQGVPQHF.

A single count supports this clone. The J gene is TRBJ2-1, the V gene TRBV4-2; 8 positions agree with TRBD2. Germline loops: CDR1 LGHNA, CDR2 YNFKEQ. J gave up 6 bases and V 0 bases, and 7 bases lay outside the gene matches. The CDR3 has 16 residues. The CDR3 is CASSQDFSGSLNEQFF. In nucleotides, the CDR3 is TGTGCCAGCAGCCAAGATTTCAGCGGGAGCCTCAATGAGCAGTTCTTC.

The chain is built from TRBV5-6 and TRBJ2-5; no firm D call. Germline V gene data show CDR1 as SGHDT and CDR2 as YYEEEE. Trimming shortened V by 4 bases and J by 1 base, and 20 bases separated the two germline ends. The CDR3 runs 17 residues. CDR3 DNA sequence: TGTGCCAGCAGCCCCAGTGGAAAGAGCCAGCTCCAAGAGACCCAGTACTTC. This gives the protein CASSPSGKSQLQETQYF.

This clone was observed a single time. The chain's CDR3 is CAWSGISNEQFF. In DNA, the CDR3 is TGTGCCTGGAGTGGAATCAGCAATGAGCAGTTCTTC. The gene calls are TRBV30 and TRBJ2-1; D is ambiguous. Between the trimmed V and J ends, which lost 1 base and 6 bases, there was a span of 7 bases. Germline V gives CDR1 GTSNPN, CDR2 SVGIG (reference sequence). The CDR3 consists of 12 residues. Full variable domain (remainder filled in from reference TRBV30 and TRBJ2-1): SQTIHQWPATLVQPVGSPLSLECTVEGTSNPNLYWYRQAAGRGLQLLFYSVGIGQISSEVPQNLSASRPQDRQFILSSKKLLLSDSGFYLCAWSGISNEQFFGPGTRLTVL.

For the CDR3, the DNA is TGCGCCAGCAGCACACAGGGACTACTTACTGAAGCTTTCTTT. Translation gives CASSTQGLLTEAFF. This chain connects TRBV5-1 to TRBJ1-1, with a tentative D call TRBD1 (6 bases). CDR1 and CDR2 (germline): SGHRS, YFSETQ. The V gene lost 4 bases and the J gene lost 5 bases, with 15 bases spanning the gap. CDR3 length: 14 residues. Full variable domain (missing parts from reference TRBV5-1 and TRBJ1-1): KAGVTQTPRYLIKTRGQQVTLSCSPISGHRSVSWYQQTPGQGLQFLFEYFSETQRNKGNFPGRFSGRQFSNSRSEMNVSTLELGDSALYLCASSTQGLLTEAFFGQGTRLTVV.

CDR3 loop: CASSLGGQPQHF. For the CDR3, the DNA is TGTGCCAGCAGCTTAGGGGGTCAGCCCCAGCATTTT. The chain links TRBV13 to TRBJ1-5, with unresolved D. CDR1 is PRHDT, CDR2 FYEKMQ, per germline (reference sequence). Trimming stripped 0 bases from V and 6 bases from J, with 3 bases between. The CDR3 totals 12 residues. The entire variable domain, with the rest obtained from reference TRBV13 and TRBJ1-5, is as follows: AAGVIQSPRHLIKEKRETATLKCYPIPRHDTVYWYQQGPGQDPQFLISFYEKMQSDKGSIPDRFSAQQFSDYHSELNMSSLELGDSALYFCASSLGGQPQHFGDGTRLSIL.

This clone showed up just a few times. J is TRBJ1-2 and V is TRBV6-5, with TRBD1 matching 7 bases. There are 13 residues in the CDR3. The V and J ends lost 7 bases and 8 bases, in that order; junction bases with no gene match: 10. Germline assignment: CDR1 MNHEY and CDR2 SVGAGI. DNA of the CDR3: TGTGCCAGCAAAAGAGACAGGGAGGGAGGCTACACCTTC. Protein sequence: CASKRDREGGYTF.

V gene TRBV11-3 combines with J gene TRBJ1-1; maybe TRBD1 (5 bases). Trimming cost V 5 bases and J 2 bases, with 12 bases left between them. Per the germline V gene, CDR1 is SGHNT and CDR2 is YENEEA. The CDR3 runs 14 residues. This CDR3 is CASSSTGDNTEAFF. The CDR3 DNA reads as TGTGCCAGCAGCAGTACCGGGGACAACACTGAAGCTTTCTTT.

V gene TRBV11-2 combines with J gene TRBJ1-2; a weak D match, TRBD1 (6 bases). Trimming took 4 bases from V and 0 from J, leaving 15 bases between them. The CDR3 covers 16 residues. The germline V gene encodes CDR1 SGHAT and CDR2 FQNNGV. The CDR3 DNA is TGTGCCAGCAGCTCACTCCGGGACACCACTAACTATGGCTACACCTTC. Translating it yields CASSSLRDTTNYGYTF.